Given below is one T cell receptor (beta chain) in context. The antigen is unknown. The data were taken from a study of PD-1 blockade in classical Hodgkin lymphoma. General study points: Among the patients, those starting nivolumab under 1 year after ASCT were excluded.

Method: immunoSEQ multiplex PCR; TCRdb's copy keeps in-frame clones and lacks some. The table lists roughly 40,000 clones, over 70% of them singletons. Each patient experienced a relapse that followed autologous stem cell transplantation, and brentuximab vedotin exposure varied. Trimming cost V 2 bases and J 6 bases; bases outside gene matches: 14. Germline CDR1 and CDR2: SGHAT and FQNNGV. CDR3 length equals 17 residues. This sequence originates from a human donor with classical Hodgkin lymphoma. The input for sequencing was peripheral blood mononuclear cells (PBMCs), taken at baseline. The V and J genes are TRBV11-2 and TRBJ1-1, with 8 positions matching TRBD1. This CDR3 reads CASSLYGAGGEGAEAFF. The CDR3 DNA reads TGTGCCAGCAGCTTATATGGGGCAGGGGGCGAGGGGGCTGAAGCTTTCTTT.